The 30 T cell receptor beta chains below all came from one sample that was sequenced in a study of blood T cell repertoires in COVID-19. Produced via immunoSEQ multiplex PCR; TCRdb's table is partial and in-frame only. Of around 72,000 clones listed, over 65% are singletons. Sequencing used peripheral blood. Receptors were obtained from a woman of 80 years or more with acute or convalescent COVID-19.

The chain is built from TRBV4-1 and TRBJ2-1; perhaps TRBD2 as D (6 bases). CDR3 length: 18 residues. Trimming stripped 1 base from V and 0 bases from J, with 16 bases between. Germline CDR1 reads MGHRA; CDR2 reads YSYEKL. The chain's CDR3 is CASSQGEPTEGSYNEQFF. For the CDR3, the DNA is TGCGCCAGCAGCCAAGGGGAGCCCACGGAGGGCTCCTACAATGAGCAGTTCTTC.

This clone has a handful of counts. The chain uses TRBV6-6 and TRBJ2-7; no reliable D call. This CDR3 region has 13 residues. V shed 11 bases and J shed 3 bases, with 17 bases lying between them. Germline V gene lookup returns CDR1 MNHNY and CDR2 SVGAGI (reference sequence). CDR3 DNA: TGTGCCTGTGGAGCAGTCGGTGTCTACGAGCAGTACTTC. This translates into CACGAVGVYEQYF.

This rearrangement joins TRBV21-1 to TRBJ2-7; whether TRBD2, the table's D call, matches the DNA was not checked. TRBV21-1 is annotated as a pseudogene. The CDR3 totals 15 residues. In DNA, the CDR3 is TGTGCCAGCAGCAACGGATTAGCGGAGTCCTACGAGCAGTACTTC. This encodes CASSNGLAESYEQYF.

The chain couples TRBV3-1 (or the pseudogene TRBV3-2) to TRBJ1-6, with 7 bases fitting TRBD1. The CDR3 is 17 amino acids. Trimming at V came to 0 bases and at J to 5 bases, leaving 7 bases not matched to a gene. The germline gives CDR1 LGHDT, CDR2 YNNKEL (reference sequence). CDR3 DNA sequence: TGTGCCAGCAGCCAAGATCAGGGGGTTGGCCATAATTCACCCCTCCACTTT. Translating it yields CASSQDQGVGHNSPLHF.

The chain recombines TRBV5-1 with TRBJ2-1; the match to TRBD1 covers 9 bases. CDR1 is SGHRS, CDR2 YFSETQ, per germline. The J segment lost 2 bases and the V segment lost 2 bases, leaving 5 bases of the junction unmatched. This CDR3 spans 16 amino acids. The CDR3 is CASSFGDRDPYNEQFF. CDR3 DNA sequence: TGCGCCAGCAGCTTTGGGGACAGGGACCCCTACAATGAGCAGTTCTTC.

The chain uses TRBV11-2 and TRBJ2-3; D is perhaps TRBD1 (6 bases). V lost 2 bases and J 2 bases, leaving 14 bases between the germline ends. This CDR3 has 16 residues. Germline CDR1 is SGHAT and CDR2 is FQNNGV. CDR3 DNA sequence: TGTGCCAGCAGCTTAAGACCGTGGGGGCCCACAGATACGCAGTATTTT. This sequence encodes CASSLRPWGPTDTQYF.

The V and J genes are TRBV5-4 and TRBJ2-5; TRBD2 matches 8 bases. The V gene end was trimmed by 3 bases and the J gene end by 1 base; junction bases not matched to a gene: 5. The CDR3 sequence is 15 residues long. Germline V lookup: CDR1 SGHNT, CDR2 YYREEE (reference sequence). This CDR3 reads CASSYGLASQETQYF. In nucleotides, the CDR3 is TGTGCCAGCAGCTACGGACTAGCCAGCCAAGAGACCCAGTACTTC.

The rearrangement links TRBV30 to TRBJ1-2, with TRBD1 matching 9 bases. The junction had 9 bases not matched to a gene; V was cut back by 2 bases and J by 2 bases. Germline V lookup: CDR1 GTSNPN, CDR2 SVGIG (reference sequence). CDR3 length: 16 amino acids. The CDR3 DNA reads as TGTGCCTGGAGTAGGGACAGGGCTCGAGTCAACTATGGCTACACCTTC. Translation gives CAWSRDRARVNYGYTF.

The rearrangement joins TRBV6-4 to TRBJ2-3; no reliable D call. Trimming took 4 bases from V and 13 from J, leaving 21 bases between them. The CDR3 sequence is 14 residues long. CDR1 is MRHNA and CDR2 is SNTAGT in the germline V gene. The CDR3 coding sequence is TGTGCCAGCAGTGCGAGTTCCCAGACCCCCCGGGAGTATTTT. Its translation is CASSASSQTPREYF.

The chain recombines TRBV5-6 with TRBJ2-1; 9 nucleotides align to TRBD2. CDR3 length equals 15 residues. Germline CDR1 SGHDT, CDR2 YYEEEE. The V gene end was trimmed by 6 bases and the J gene end by 5 bases; junction bases not matched to a gene: 9. The CDR3, as DNA: TGTGCCAGCACCAAGGGTAGCGGGGGCCACAATGAGCAGTTCTTC. Amino acids: CASTKGSGGHNEQFF.

The chain combines TRBV27 with TRBJ2-3, with 7 nucleotides matching TRBD1. The CDR3 has 15 residues. V gave up 8 bases and J gave up 3 bases; unmatched junction bases: 11. Germline V gene lookup returns CDR1 MNHEY and CDR2 SMNVEV (reference sequence). The CDR3 DNA reads as TGTGCCAGCGGAGAGCGACAGGGATGGACAGATACGCAGTATTTT. As protein: CASGERQGWTDTQYF.

The chain has TRBV19 and TRBJ2-2, with unresolved D. The CDR3 spans 14 residues. Germline V gene sequence: CDR1 LNHDA, CDR2 SQIVND (reference sequence). With 7 bases removed from V and 5 bases from J, the gap between germline ends came to 14 bases. In DNA form, the CDR3 reads TGTGCCAGTAAGGTGGCAGGAAATACCGGGGAGCTGTTTTTT. Protein sequence: CASKVAGNTGELFF.

This clone has only one observation. V gene TRBV28 combines with J gene TRBJ2-7; 8 nucleotides line up with TRBD2. Germline values: CDR1 MDHEN, CDR2 SYDVKM. After removal of 6 bases from V and 3 bases from J, the junction contained 13 bases not matched to a gene. The CDR3 sequence is 16 residues long. In nucleotides, the CDR3 is TGTGCCAGCAGGGGCCGGCGCGGGAGGATTCTCTACGAGCAGTACTTC. It codes for CASRGRRGRILYEQYF.

DNA of the CDR3: TGTGCCAGCAGCGCGACTAAAGCAGGGGGCTTCTACGAGCAGTACTTC. Its protein is CASSATKAGGFYEQYF. This chain joins TRBV5-6 and TRBJ2-7, with TRBD1 matching over 8 bases. The germline gives CDR1 SGHDT, CDR2 YYEEEE. V lost 4 bases and J lost 3; bases outside the gene matches: 12. The CDR3 contains 16 residues.

The chain uses TRBV6-6 and TRBJ1-5; maybe TRBD1 (5 bases). V lost 5 bases and J lost 0, with 14 bases in between. This CDR3 is built from 16 residues. Looked up from germline, CDR1 is MNHNY and CDR2 is SVGAGI (reference sequence). CDR3 in DNA: TGTGCCAGCAGTCGAGACGACAGTTATAGCAATCAGCCCCAGCATTTT. Its protein is CASSRDDSYSNQPQHF.

V is TRBV14 and J is TRBJ2-1, with 9 bases identical to TRBD2. Losses at the gene ends were 2 bases for V and 8 bases for J; bases not matched to a gene: 10. This CDR3 spans 16 amino acids. The germline CDR1 and CDR2 sequences are SGHDN and FVKESK. Written as DNA, the CDR3 is TGTGCCAGCAGCCAATCTGGTCTAGCGGGATCCCATGAGCAGTTCTTC. Translation gives CASSQSGLAGSHEQFF.

Note on this clone: This sample includes further DNA sequences coding for the same CDR3. The V gene is TRBV15, the J gene TRBJ1-2; D is possibly TRBD1 (6 bases). The V end was cut by 0 bases, the J end by 8 bases, with 10 bases between. Germline V gene lookup returns CDR1 LNHNV and CDR2 YYDKDF (reference sequence). The CDR3 contains 13 residues. CDR3 coding DNA: TGTGCCACCAGCAGAGACCAGGGGTACGGCTACACCTTC. Translating it yields CATSRDQGYGYTF.

This sequence joins TRBV15 and TRBJ1-1; TRBD1 is a possible D gene (5 bases). V was trimmed by 0 bases and J by 6 bases, leaving 8 bases between them. Germline assignment: CDR1 LNHNV and CDR2 YYDKDF (reference sequence). CDR3 length equals 13 residues. The CDR3 spells CATSRDRDSEAFF. As DNA, the CDR3 is TGTGCCACCAGCAGAGATAGGGACTCTGAAGCTTTCTTT.

This rearrangement joins TRBV9 to TRBJ2-2; 8 nucleotides agree with TRBD1. This CDR3 spans 17 amino acids. V was pared by 6 bases and J by 5 bases, with 15 bases of the junction left unmatched. Germline V gives CDR1 SGDLS, CDR2 YYNGEE. The CDR3: CASKALSTTGETGELFF. Here the CDR3 DNA reads TGTGCCAGCAAAGCCCTCAGTACGACAGGGGAAACCGGGGAGCTGTTTTTT. The whole variable domain, remainder taken from reference TRBV9 and TRBJ2-2, is DSGVTQTPKHLITATGQRVTLRCSPRSGDLSVYWYQQSLDQGLQFLIQYYNGEERAKGNILERFSAQQFPDLHSELNLSSLELGDSALYFCASKALSTTGETGELFFGEGSRLTVL.

The chain joins TRBV10-3 to TRBJ1-1; the D gene is possibly TRBD1 (6 bases). Trimming took off 4 bases at V and 5 bases at J, with 11 bases between the two ends. The CDR3 totals 13 residues. Germline CDR1 and CDR2: ENHRY and SYGVKD. CDR3 DNA: TGTGCCATCAGTGGGGACATTAAGACTGAAGCTTTCTTT. Amino acids: CAISGDIKTEAFF.

V and J are TRBV21-1 and TRBJ2-5; TRBD2, the D gene given by the table, was not confirmed from the DNA. TRBV21-1 corresponds to a pseudogene. The CDR3 totals 17 residues. CDR3 sequence reads: CASSKYGLGWREETQYF. Here the CDR3 DNA reads TGTGCCAGCAGCAAATATGGGTTAGGCTGGAGGGAAGAGACCCAGTACTTC.

CDR3 amino acids: CASSLTSADRDWQFF. For the CDR3, the DNA is TGTGCCAGCAGTTTAACCTCCGCCGACCGGGACTGGCAGTTCTTC. V is TRBV27 and J is TRBJ2-1, with D possibly being TRBD2 (6 bases). Trimming pared 2 bases from V and 12 bases from J, leaving 20 bases between. The CDR3 has 15 residues. CDR1 and CDR2 (germline): MNHEY, SMNVEV (reference sequence).

This chain uses TRBV29-1 with TRBJ1-1, with 12 bases matching TRBD1. From germline, CDR1 is SQVTM and CDR2 ANQGSEA. CDR3 size: 14 residues. Losses at the gene ends were 5 bases for V and 4 bases for J; bases not matched to a gene: 5. CDR3 sequence reads: CSVSGQGAITEAFF. CDR3 in DNA: TGCAGCGTTTCGGGACAGGGGGCAATCACTGAAGCTTTCTTT.

The V and J genes are TRBV12-3 or TRBV12-4 and TRBJ1-6; possibly TRBD1 for D (5 bases). Trimming removed 6 bases from V and 8 bases from J, with 11 bases in between. This CDR3 is built from 13 residues. The chain's CDR3 is CASSPSGDSPLHF. In nucleotides, the CDR3 is TGTGCCAGCAGCCCTTCGGGGGATTCACCCCTCCACTTT.

The chain joins TRBV11-3 to TRBJ2-3; 13 positions match TRBD2. The CDR3 spans 15 residues. CDR1 and CDR2 from the germline V gene are SGHNT and YENEEA. Trimming cost V 5 bases and J 2 bases; bases outside gene matches: 1. The CDR3 spells CASSTSGRVTDTQYF. The CDR3 coding sequence is TGTGCCAGCAGCACTAGCGGGAGGGTCACAGATACGCAGTATTTT.

The J gene is TRBJ2-6, the V gene TRBV15; a weak D match, TRBD1 (5 bases). The CDR3 runs 18 residues. With 5 bases removed from V and 2 bases from J, the gap between germline ends came to 19 bases. Germline V gives CDR1 LNHNV, CDR2 YYDKDF (reference sequence). CDR3 coding DNA: TGTGCCACCAGCTCCTACAGGCAGCTAAATCCTGGGGCCAACGTCCTGACTTTC. This codes for CATSSYRQLNPGANVLTF.

The chain recombines TRBV2 with TRBJ2-1, with TRBD2 matching over 8 bases. This CDR3 is built from 14 residues. The germline gives CDR1 SNHLY, CDR2 FYNNEI. The junction had 12 bases not matched to a gene; V was cut back by 8 bases and J by 9 bases. CDR3 region: CASGGTRTAGEQFF. CDR3 nucleotide sequence: TGTGCCAGCGGGGGGACTAGAACGGCCGGTGAGCAGTTCTTC.

The V and J genes are TRBV3-1 (or the pseudogene TRBV3-2) and TRBJ1-1; D might be TRBD1 (6 bases). Germline-derived CDR1 and CDR2 are LGHDT and YNNKEL (reference sequence). The CDR3 is 16 residues long. The V gene lost 0 bases and the J gene lost 5 bases, with 16 bases spanning the gap. In DNA, the CDR3 is TGTGCCAGCAGCCAAGAGATATCGGGGGGGCGGACTGAAGCTTTCTTT. Translated: CASSQEISGGRTEAFF.

With respect to this clone: At the DNA level, this CDR3 is encoded by other sequences in the same sample as well. The chain has TRBV4-1 and TRBJ2-5; 8 bases agree with TRBD1. With V trimmed by 2 bases and J by 4 bases, 3 bases remained unmatched. This CDR3 has 14 residues. Germline V gene lookup returns CDR1 MGHRA and CDR2 YSYEKL. The chain's CDR3 is CASSQRDRGETQYF. The CDR3 nucleotides read TGCGCCAGCAGCCAACGCGACAGGGGAGAGACCCAGTACTTC.

The rearrangement links TRBV12-3 or TRBV12-4 to TRBJ1-1; D is unclear. CDR3 size: 13 residues. Trimming removed 3 bases at V and 1 base at J, with 6 bases between. CDR3 sequence reads: CASSFGENTEAFF. In nucleotides, the CDR3 is TGTGCCAGCAGTTTTGGAGAGAACACTGAAGCTTTCTTT.